A single T cell receptor (beta chain) is shown here with its context. These data belong to a study of technical replicates of blood from several donors. Only in-frame clones appear in the TCRdb table, and some are missing; sequencing was by immunoSEQ multiplex PCR. This table holds about 100,000 clones, under 97% found once. Unmatched junction bases numbered 4, after V lost 4 bases and J lost 6 bases. CDR3 length: 15 residues. CDR1 and CDR2 from the germline V gene are SGHNT and YYREEE (reference sequence). The sequencing sample was made of T cells isolated from PBMCs. This rearrangement joins TRBV5-4 to TRBJ2-1; 13 bases align to TRBD2. The receptor was isolated from a human donor in good health. CDR3 protein: CASSGGLAGTNEQFF. The CDR3 region has the DNA TGTGCCAGCAGCGGGGGACTAGCGGGAACCAATGAGCAGTTCTTC. Together with reference TRBV5-4 and TRBJ2-1, the CDR3 gives the full variable domain: ETGVTQSPTHLIKTRGQQVTLRCSSQSGHNTVSWYQQALGQGPQFIFQYYREEENGRGNFPPRFSGLQFPNYSSELNVNALELDDSALYLCASSGGLAGTNEQFFGPGTRLTVL.